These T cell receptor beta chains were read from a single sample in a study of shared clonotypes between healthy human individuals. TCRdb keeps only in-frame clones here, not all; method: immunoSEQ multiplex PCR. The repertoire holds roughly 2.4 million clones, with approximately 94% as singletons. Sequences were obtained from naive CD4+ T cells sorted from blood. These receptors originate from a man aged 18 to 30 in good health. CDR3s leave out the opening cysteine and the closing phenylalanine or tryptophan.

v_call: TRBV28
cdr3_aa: ASSLGQGGQPQH

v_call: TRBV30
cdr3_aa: AWSISGSDTQY

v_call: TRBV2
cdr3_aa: ASKGGGAGNTIY

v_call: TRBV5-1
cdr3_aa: ASSLAPVNTEAF

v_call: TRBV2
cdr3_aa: ASSEDGMGGLNTEAF

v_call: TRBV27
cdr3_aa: ASGQVVKETQY

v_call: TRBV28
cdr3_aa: ASRARTYHGYT

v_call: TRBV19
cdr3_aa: ATSYSDRANEKLF

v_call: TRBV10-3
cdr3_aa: AISETSGGNTDTQY

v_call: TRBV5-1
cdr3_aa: ASSRDRVGETQY

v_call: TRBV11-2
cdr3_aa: ASSLVPSGNEQF

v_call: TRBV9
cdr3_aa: ASSLRGDREYEQY

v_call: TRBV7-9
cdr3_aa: ASSGPLIPEAF

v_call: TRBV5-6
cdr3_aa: ASSWDRGVNSPLH

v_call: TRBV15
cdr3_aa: ATSTDRGRLNEKLF

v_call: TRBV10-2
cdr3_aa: ASSEGQGVSGELF

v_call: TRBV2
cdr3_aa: ASRGGQWAGYT

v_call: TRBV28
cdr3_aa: ASRGAGTIQETQY

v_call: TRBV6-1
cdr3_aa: ASSELGRGETQY

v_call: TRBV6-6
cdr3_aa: ASSMGQGGYNSPLH

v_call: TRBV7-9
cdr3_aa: ASSRLLDRYLNEQF

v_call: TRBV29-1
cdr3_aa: SVQGRETQY

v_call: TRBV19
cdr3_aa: ASSRGTRDRDSNYGYT

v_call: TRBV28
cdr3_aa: ASSPPGYEQY

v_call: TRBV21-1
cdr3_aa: ASSKGGALGAGEQF

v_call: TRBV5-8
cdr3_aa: ASSLDVGTGTNQPQH

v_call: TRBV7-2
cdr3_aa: ASSLDGGEQF

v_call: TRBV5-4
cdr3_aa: ASSLALGQDTQY

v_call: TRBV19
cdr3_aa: ASSIPPTSGNTIY

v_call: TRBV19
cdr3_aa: ASSILSGQANSPLH

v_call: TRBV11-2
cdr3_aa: ASSSTGTYNTEAF

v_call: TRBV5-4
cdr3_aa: ASSWGQGAYEQY

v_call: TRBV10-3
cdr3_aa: AISYGLAGGSSYEQY

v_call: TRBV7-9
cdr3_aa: ASSRIPSGSSYEQY

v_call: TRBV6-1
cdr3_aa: ASIHPSINNSPLH

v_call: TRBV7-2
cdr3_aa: ASSRQANTGELF

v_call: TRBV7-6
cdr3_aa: ASSLPGQGGETQY